This TCR beta chain is from a study of blood T cell repertoires in COVID-19. Study overall: Collection of acute and convalescent COVID-19 samples took place in the United States, Italy and Spain. In each case, the material was cDNA or gDNA derived from T cells, B-cell-depleted T cells, or PBMCs.

Source study methods: Estimation of nucleated cell counts relied on the amplification of reference gene primers. TCRdb keeps only in-frame clones here, not all; method: immunoSEQ multiplex PCR. Clonal size and the V and J genes are those of that table, whereas D and trimming came from the DNA. The sample has approximately 92,000 clones; around four fifths are singletons. The CDR3 runs 15 residues. V was clipped by 4 bases and J by 3 bases, with 17 bases between them. The germline V gene has CDR1 SGHNT and CDR2 YYREEE (reference sequence). This clone was observed a single time. The sequencing sample was made of peripheral blood. V is TRBV5-4 and J is TRBJ2-7, with a tentative D call TRBD1 (6 bases). The receptor comes from a man aged 45-65 years with acute or convalescent COVID-19. In nucleotides, the CDR3 is TGTGCCAGCAGCACAACAACAGGGTATAACTACGAGCAGTACTTC. Its protein product is CASSTTTGYNYEQYF.